The present T cell receptor (beta chain) was sequenced within a study of T-cell reconstitution after alpha-beta-depleted transplantation in children. Study findings and constraints: Surviving recipient T cells and thymic progenitors accounted for the high day-60 TCRbeta diversity observed in some patients. T-cell numbers and diversity one year post-transplant derived largely from freshly generated T cells.

Construction of the TCRbeta library involved unique molecular identifiers. TCRdb re-derived calls from the PCR reads in MiXCR, one entry per CDR3 protein. The sample holds about 980,000 distinct CDR3 sequences; roughly 29% are singletons and the top ten take about 28%. CDR1 is LGHNT and CDR2 is FRNRAP in the germline V gene. This CDR3 is 18 amino acids long. The V and J ends lost 8 bases and 2 bases, in that order; junction bases with no gene match: 10. Worth noting for this clonotype: Its specificity is unknown.

The rearrangement links TRBV12-5 to TRBJ2-2; the match to TRBD2 covers 14 bases. The source was PBMCs, mostly from graft donor cells, collected 360 days after TCRalphabeta/CD19-depleted stem cell transplant. The source of this sequence is a boy less than two years old who had a stem cell transplant for SCID, so the T cells may come from the graft donor. CDR3 amino acids: CASSRWTSGGPNTGELFF. CDR3 nucleotide sequence: TGTGCTAGTTCCAGGTGGACTAGCGGGGGGCCCAACACCGGGGAGCTGTTTTTT.